The clone carrying this T cell receptor (beta chain) was seen more than once but under ten times. This entry belongs to a study of beta chain features in type 1 diabetes. Expressed TCRB transcripts were sequenced, since all the RNA that had been isolated was reverse transcribed. Produced via immunoSEQ multiplex PCR; TCRdb's table is partial and in-frame only. The sample records around 300,000 clones, 8% being singletons. V lost 1 base, J lost 0 bases, and 10 bases lay in between. The CDR3 runs to 15 residues. Germline-derived CDR1 and CDR2 are SGDLS and YYNGEE. Over 98% purity was reached by all sorted populations.

This rearrangement joins TRBV9 to TRBJ1-1; D ambiguous. The material sequenced was central memory CD4+ T cells from blood. The sequence came from a woman younger than 35 in good health. In DNA, the CDR3 is TGTGCCAGCAGCGTATCCGGCAGCGTGAACACTGAAGCTTTCTTT. Protein product: CASSVSGSVNTEAFF.